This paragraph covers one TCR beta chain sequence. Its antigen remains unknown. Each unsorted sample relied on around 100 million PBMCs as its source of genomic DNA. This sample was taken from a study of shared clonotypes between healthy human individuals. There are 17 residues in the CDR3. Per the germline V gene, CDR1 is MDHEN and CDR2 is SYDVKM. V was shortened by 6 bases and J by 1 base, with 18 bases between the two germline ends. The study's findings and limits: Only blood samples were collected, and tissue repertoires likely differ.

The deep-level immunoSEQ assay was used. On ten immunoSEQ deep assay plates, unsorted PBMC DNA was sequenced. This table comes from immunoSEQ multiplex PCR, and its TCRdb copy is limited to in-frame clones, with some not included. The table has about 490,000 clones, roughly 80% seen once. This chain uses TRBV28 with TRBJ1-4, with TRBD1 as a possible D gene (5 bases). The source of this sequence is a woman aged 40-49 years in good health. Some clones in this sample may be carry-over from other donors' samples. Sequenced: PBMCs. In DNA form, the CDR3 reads TGTGCCAGCAGATCCTCCGCGGGGGTAGGAACTAATGAAAAACTGTTTTTT. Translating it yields CASRSSAGVGTNEKLFF.